These T cell receptor beta chains were read from a single sample in a study of T-cell reconstitution after alpha-beta-depleted transplantation in children. MiXCR, run by TCRdb on the PCR reads, gives a single entry per CDR3 protein. The sample carries roughly 200,000 distinct CDR3 sequences, about 7% recorded once. The sample here was PBMCs, taken before TCRalphabeta/CD19-depleted stem cell transplant. Every receptor here comes from a boy aged 2 to 9 with acute lymphoblastic leukemia, due to receive a stem cell transplant. Both conserved end residues are part of each CDR3. A D gene is named only where the DNA matches it firmly. Clone size is shown for a subset of rows, as once, few, many or a class of expanded clone.

>.|TRBV28|TRBJ1-6|many
CASSFVQEGSPLHF
TGTGCCAGCAGTTTCGTCCAGGAAGGCTCACCCCTCCACTTT
>TRBD2|TRBV5-4|TRBJ2-1|.
CASRLAGRNEQFF
TGTGCCAGCAGACTAGCGGGACGGAATGAGCAGTTCTTC
>TRBD1|TRBV20-1|TRBJ2-3|few
CSASLTGGATDTQYF
TGCAGTGCTAGTCTTACAGGGGGCGCGACAGATACGCAGTATTTT
>TRBD1|TRBV28|TRBJ2-7|many
CASSFSHKGTGNYEQYF
TGTGCCAGCAGTTTTTCTCACAAAGGGACAGGGAACTACGAGCAGTACTTC
>.|TRBV28|TRBJ2-3|few
CASNSAAVMRRDTDTQYF
TGTGCCAGCAACTCGGCCGCCGTTATGCGGCGGGACACAGATACGCAGTATTTT
>TRBD1|TRBV5-5|TRBJ2-2|many
CASRGQENTGELFF
TGTGCCAGCAGAGGACAGGAAAACACCGGGGAGCTGTTTTTT
>TRBD1|TRBV5-1|TRBJ1-1|many
CASSLGDRARTEAFF
TGCGCCAGCAGCTTGGGGGACAGGGCACGAACTGAAGCTTTCTTT
>.|TRBV3-1|TRBJ2-1|many
CASSQAREVDYEQFF
TGTGCCAGCAGCCAAGCCAGGGAGGTGGACTATGAGCAGTTCTTC
>.|TRBV12-3/TRBV12-4|TRBJ2-1|.
CASSLVRLVDEQFF
TGTGCCAGCAGTTTAGTCCGACTAGTCGATGAGCAGTTCTTC
>.|TRBV20-1|TRBJ1-2|.
CSAPLKNRAYGYTF
TGCAGTGCTCCCCTAAAAAACAGAGCCTATGGCTACACCTTC
>TRBD2|TRBV28|TRBJ2-5|few
CASSWGGTSWRETQYF
TGTGCCAGCAGTTGGGGAGGGACTAGCTGGCGAGAGACCCAGTACTTC
>.|TRBV18|TRBJ2-1|many
CASSPPSRAGEQFF
TGTGCCAGCTCACCACCTTCCAGGGCCGGTGAGCAGTTCTTC
>TRBD1|TRBV12-3/TRBV12-4|TRBJ1-1|many
CASSPRDRANTEAFF
TGTGCCAGCAGTCCCCGGGACAGGGCGAACACTGAAGCTTTCTTT
>TRBD2|TRBV29-1|TRBJ2-5|.
CSAQTGLAVKETQYF
TGCAGCGCTCAAACTGGACTAGCGGTCAAAGAGACCCAGTACTTC
>.|TRBV29-1|TRBJ2-1|many
CSTRRVDNEQFF
TGCAGCACCCGTCGAGTAGACAATGAGCAGTTCTTC
>.|TRBV7-9|TRBJ2-7|.
CASSFGGPRDYEQYF
TGTGCCAGCAGCTTTGGCGGGCCGCGAGACTACGAGCAGTACTTC
>TRBD1|TRBV20-1|TRBJ2-1|many
CSAPDRGHNEQFF
TGCAGTGCTCCTGACAGGGGGCACAATGAGCAGTTCTTC
>TRBD1|TRBV27|TRBJ1-1|.
CASSGRDRGKDTEAFF
TGTGCCAGCAGTGGACGGGACAGGGGGAAAGACACTGAAGCTTTCTTT
>.|TRBV20-1|TRBJ2-5|many
CSARARAETQYF
TGCAGTGCTAGGGCTAGGGCAGAGACCCAGTACTTC
>TRBD1|TRBV11-2|TRBJ1-6|few
CASSLVMSYTDRVHHSPLHF
TGTGCCAGCAGCTTAGTCATGTCTTACACGGACAGGGTTCATCATTCACCCCTCCACTTT
>.|TRBV11-2|TRBJ2-2|many
CASSLDQGSLVSTGELFF
TGTGCCAGCAGCTTAGACCAAGGGAGCCTCGTTAGCACCGGGGAGCTGTTTTTT
>TRBD2|TRBV12-3/TRBV12-4|TRBJ2-7|many
CASSLGLAGGRYEQYF
TGTGCCAGCAGTTTGGGGCTAGCGGGGGGCAGGTACGAGCAGTACTTC
>.|TRBV5-5|TRBJ2-2|many
CASSLWAKASRTGELFF
TGTGCCAGCAGCTTGTGGGCGAAGGCTTCCCGCACCGGGGAGCTGTTTTTT
>TRBD2|TRBV15|TRBJ2-1|few
CATSRDKLAASYNEQFF
TGTGCCACCAGCAGAGACAAGCTAGCGGCTTCCTACAATGAGCAGTTCTTC
>.|TRBV28|TRBJ2-3|few
CASTLQVAFSTDTQYF
TGTGCCAGCACTTTGCAGGTAGCTTTTAGCACAGATACGCAGTATTTT
>.|TRBV20-1|TRBJ1-5|many
CSAPRGTQPQHF
TGCAGTGCTCCTCGGGGGACTCAGCCCCAGCATTTT
>.|TRBV5-5|TRBJ2-4|.
CASSLGPYNDRVENIQYF
TGTGCCAGCAGCTTGGGGCCCTATAATGACAGAGTAGAAAACATTCAGTACTTC
>.|TRBV20-1|TRBJ1-2|many
CSADRKGYTF
TGCAGTGCTGACCGTAAAGGCTACACCTTC
>TRBD1|TRBV28|TRBJ2-5|few
CASSYPPWTGGKILETQYF
TGTGCCAGCAGTTACCCGCCTTGGACAGGGGGTAAAATTTTGGAGACCCAGTACTTC
>TRBD2|TRBV2|TRBJ2-3|few
CASSVLAGRTDTQYF
TGTGCCAGCAGTGTCCTAGCGGGACGCACAGATACGCAGTATTTT
>TRBD1|TRBV20-1|TRBJ2-5|many
CSARGGTGTQETQYF
TGCAGTGCTAGAGGAGGGACAGGGACCCAAGAGACCCAGTACTTC
>.|TRBV4-3|TRBJ2-5|few
CASSQVGDPQETQYF
TGCGCCAGCAGCCAAGTGGGGGACCCCCAAGAGACCCAGTACTTC
>TRBD2|TRBV28|TRBJ2-7|many
CASSTTSGRAPEQYF
TGTGCCAGCAGTACGACTAGCGGGAGAGCTCCTGAGCAGTACTTC
>TRBD1|TRBV11-2|TRBJ2-6|few
CASSLLPGQGISGANVLTF
TGTGCCAGCAGCCTGCTGCCGGGACAGGGGATCTCTGGGGCCAACGTCCTGACTTTC
>TRBD1|TRBV4-2|TRBJ2-2|many
CASSQTGSGELFF
TGTGCCAGCAGTCAGACAGGGTCCGGGGAGCTGTTTTTT
>TRBD1|TRBV5-1|TRBJ2-2|few
CASSPDRIGELFF
TGCGCCAGCAGCCCGGACAGGATCGGGGAGCTGTTTTTT
>.|TRBV7-9|TRBJ2-7|many
CASSGEDRYEQYF
TGTGCCAGCAGCGGTGAGGATCGATACGAGCAGTACTTC
>.|TRBV18|TRBJ1-6|few
CASSQGSGPNSPLHF
TGTGCCAGCTCACAGGGCTCCGGGCCAAATTCACCCCTCCACTTT
>TRBD1|TRBV20-1|TRBJ2-7|.
CSAGEGARLITRYEQYF
TGCAGTGCTGGCGAGGGGGCGCGTCTAATAACGCGCTACGAGCAGTACTTC
>.|TRBV5-1|TRBJ2-7|many
CASSLGAPSSYEQYF
TGCGCCAGCAGCTTAGGAGCGCCAAGCTCCTACGAGCAGTACTTC
>TRBD2|TRBV2|TRBJ2-5|many
CASSEILAGGQTQYF
TGTGCCAGCAGTGAAATACTAGCGGGGGGGCAGACCCAGTACTTC
>.|TRBV20-1|TRBJ1-2|.
CSAKTGGNYGYTF
TGCAGTGCTAAGACAGGTGGAAACTATGGCTACACCTTC
>TRBD2|TRBV15|TRBJ2-3|.
CATSGVAGGQGDTQYF
TGTGCCACCAGCGGAGTAGCGGGGGGGCAGGGAGATACGCAGTATTTT
>TRBD1|TRBV24-1|TRBJ2-1|.
CATAGDRGRNEQFF
TGTGCCACCGCCGGGGACAGGGGGCGGAATGAGCAGTTCTTC